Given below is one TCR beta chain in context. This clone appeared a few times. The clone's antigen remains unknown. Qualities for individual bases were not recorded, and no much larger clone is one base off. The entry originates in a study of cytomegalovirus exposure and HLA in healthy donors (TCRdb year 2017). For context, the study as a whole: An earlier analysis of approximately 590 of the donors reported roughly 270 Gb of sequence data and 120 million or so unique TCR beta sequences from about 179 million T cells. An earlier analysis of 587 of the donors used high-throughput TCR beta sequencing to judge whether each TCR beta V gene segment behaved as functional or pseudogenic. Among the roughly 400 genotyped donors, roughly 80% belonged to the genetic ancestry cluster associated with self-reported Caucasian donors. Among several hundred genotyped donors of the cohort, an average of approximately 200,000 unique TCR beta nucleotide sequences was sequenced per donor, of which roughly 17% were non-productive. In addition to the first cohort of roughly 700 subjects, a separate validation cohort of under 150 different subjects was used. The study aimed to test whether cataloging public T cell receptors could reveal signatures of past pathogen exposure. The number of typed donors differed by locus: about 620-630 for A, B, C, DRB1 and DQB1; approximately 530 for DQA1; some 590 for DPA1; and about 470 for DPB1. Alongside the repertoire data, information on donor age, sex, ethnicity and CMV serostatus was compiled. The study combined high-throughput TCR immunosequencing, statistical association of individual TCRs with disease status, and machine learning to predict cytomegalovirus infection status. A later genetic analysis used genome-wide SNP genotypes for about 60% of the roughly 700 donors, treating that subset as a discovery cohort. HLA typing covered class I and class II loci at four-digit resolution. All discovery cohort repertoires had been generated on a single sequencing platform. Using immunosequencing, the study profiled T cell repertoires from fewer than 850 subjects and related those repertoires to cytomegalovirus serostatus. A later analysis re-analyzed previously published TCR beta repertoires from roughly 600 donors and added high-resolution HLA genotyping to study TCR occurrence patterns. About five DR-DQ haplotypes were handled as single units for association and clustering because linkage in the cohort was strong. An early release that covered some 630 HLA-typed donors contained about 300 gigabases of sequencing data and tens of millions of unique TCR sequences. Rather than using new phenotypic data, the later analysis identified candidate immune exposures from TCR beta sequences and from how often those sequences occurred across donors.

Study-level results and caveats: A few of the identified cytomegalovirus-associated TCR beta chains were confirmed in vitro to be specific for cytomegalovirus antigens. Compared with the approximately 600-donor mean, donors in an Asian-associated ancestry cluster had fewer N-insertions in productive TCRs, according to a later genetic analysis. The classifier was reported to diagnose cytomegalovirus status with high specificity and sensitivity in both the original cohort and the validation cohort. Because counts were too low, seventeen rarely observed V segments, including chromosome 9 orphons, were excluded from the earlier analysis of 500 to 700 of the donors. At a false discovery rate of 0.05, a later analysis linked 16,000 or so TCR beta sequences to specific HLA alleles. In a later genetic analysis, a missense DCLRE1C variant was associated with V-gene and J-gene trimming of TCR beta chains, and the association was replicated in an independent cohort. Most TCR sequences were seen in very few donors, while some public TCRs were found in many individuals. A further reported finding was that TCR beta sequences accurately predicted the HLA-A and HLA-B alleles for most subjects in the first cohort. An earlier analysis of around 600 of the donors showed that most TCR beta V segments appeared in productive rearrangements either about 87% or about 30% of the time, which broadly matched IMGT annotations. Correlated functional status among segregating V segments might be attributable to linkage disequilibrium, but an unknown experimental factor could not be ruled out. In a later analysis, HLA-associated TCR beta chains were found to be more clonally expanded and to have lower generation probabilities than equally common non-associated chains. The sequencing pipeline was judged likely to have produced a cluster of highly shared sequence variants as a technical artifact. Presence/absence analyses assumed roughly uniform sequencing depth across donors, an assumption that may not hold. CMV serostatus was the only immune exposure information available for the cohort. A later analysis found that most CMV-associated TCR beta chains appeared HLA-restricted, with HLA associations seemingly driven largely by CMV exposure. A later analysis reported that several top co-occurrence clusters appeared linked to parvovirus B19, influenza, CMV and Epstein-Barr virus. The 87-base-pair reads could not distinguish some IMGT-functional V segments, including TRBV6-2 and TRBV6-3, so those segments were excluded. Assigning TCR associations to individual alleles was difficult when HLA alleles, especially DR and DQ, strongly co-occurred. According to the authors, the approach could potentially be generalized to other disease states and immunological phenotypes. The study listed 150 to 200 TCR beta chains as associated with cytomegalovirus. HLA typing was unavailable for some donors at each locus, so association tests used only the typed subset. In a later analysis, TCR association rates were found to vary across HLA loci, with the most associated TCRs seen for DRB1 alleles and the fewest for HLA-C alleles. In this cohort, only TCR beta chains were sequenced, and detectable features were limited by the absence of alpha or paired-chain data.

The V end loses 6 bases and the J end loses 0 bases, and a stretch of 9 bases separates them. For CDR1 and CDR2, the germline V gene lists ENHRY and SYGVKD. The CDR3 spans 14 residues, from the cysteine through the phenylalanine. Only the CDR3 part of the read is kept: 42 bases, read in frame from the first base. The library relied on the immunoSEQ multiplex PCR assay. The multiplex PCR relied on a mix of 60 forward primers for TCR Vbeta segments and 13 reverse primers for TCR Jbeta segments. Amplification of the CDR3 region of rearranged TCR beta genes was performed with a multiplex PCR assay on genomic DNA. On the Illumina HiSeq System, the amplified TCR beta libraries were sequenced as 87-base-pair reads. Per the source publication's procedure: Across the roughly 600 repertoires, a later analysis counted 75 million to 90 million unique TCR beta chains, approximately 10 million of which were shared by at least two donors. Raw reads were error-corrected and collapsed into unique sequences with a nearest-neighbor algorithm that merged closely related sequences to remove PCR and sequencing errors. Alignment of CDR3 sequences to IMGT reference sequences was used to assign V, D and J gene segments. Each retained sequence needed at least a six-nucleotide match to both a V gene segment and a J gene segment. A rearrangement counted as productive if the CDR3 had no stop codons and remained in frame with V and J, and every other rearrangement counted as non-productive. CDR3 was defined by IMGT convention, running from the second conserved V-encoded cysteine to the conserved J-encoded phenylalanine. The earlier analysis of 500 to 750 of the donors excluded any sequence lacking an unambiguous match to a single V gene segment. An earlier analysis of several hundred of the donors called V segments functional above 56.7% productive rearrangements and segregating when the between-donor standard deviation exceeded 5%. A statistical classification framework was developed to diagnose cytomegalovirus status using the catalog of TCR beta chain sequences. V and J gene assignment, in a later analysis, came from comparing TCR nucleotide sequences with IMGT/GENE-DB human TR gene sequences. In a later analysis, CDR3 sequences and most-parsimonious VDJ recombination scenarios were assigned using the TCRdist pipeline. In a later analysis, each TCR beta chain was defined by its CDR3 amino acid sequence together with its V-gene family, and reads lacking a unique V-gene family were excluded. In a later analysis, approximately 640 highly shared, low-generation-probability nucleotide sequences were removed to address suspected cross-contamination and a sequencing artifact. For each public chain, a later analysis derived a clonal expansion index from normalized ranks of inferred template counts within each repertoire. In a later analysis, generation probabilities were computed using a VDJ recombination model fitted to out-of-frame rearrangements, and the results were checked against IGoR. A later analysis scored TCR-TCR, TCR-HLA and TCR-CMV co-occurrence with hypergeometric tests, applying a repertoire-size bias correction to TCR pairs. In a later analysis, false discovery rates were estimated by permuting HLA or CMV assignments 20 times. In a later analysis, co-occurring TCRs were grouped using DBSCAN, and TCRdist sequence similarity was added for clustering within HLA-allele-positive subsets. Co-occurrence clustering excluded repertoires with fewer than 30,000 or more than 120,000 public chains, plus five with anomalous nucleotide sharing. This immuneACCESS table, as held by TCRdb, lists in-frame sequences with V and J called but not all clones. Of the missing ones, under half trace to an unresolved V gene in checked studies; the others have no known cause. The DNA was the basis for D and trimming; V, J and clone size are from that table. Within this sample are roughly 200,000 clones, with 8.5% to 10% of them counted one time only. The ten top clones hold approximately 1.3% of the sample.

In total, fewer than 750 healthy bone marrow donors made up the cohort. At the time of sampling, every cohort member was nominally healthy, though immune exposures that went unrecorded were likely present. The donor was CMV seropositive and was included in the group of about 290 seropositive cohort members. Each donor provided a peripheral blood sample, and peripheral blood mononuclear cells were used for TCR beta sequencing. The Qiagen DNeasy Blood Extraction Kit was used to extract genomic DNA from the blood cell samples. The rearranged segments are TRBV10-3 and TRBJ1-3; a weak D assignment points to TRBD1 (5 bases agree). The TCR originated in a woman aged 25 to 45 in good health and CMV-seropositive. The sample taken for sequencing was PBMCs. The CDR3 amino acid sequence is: CAIRADSSGNTIYF. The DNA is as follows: TGTGCCATCAGAGCCGACAGCTCTGGAAACACCATATATTTT.